This is a list of T cell receptor beta chains from one sample in a study of vaccination and CD4 T cells after COVID-19. Their antigens are not known. MiXCR, applied by TCRdb to the PCR reads, yields one record per CDR3 protein. The sample consists of some 20,000 distinct CDR3 sequences, more than 30% of them appearing once. The sequencing here drew on CD4+ T cells from blood, cultured in vitro, taken about 7 months after SARS-CoV-2 vaccination. All receptors derive from a human donor who had recovered from COVID-19. Both conserved end residues are part of each CDR3. D genes are given only for firm matches. The size of a clone is reported for some rows only, either as once, few or many, or as a class for expanded clones.

j_gene: TRBJ1-2; abundance: few; d_gene: -; v_gene: TRBV7-9; CDR3aa: CASSLGGTANRGYTF; CDR3nt: TGTGCCAGCAGCTTAGGAGGGACTGCGAATCGTGGCTACACCTTC
j_gene: TRBJ1-6; abundance: few; d_gene: -; v_gene: TRBV6-2/TRBV6-3; CDR3aa: CASRPGLSVYNSPLHF; CDR3nt: TGTGCCAGCAGACCGGGACTGAGTGTTTATAATTCACCCCTCCACTTT
j_gene: TRBJ2-7; abundance: few; d_gene: TRBD2; v_gene: TRBV6-5; CDR3aa: CASSYSGTTQYF; CDR3nt: TGTGCCAGCAGTTACTCGGGGACTACACAGTACTTC
j_gene: TRBJ2-5; abundance: -; d_gene: TRBD2; v_gene: TRBV6-1; CDR3aa: CASSEGAGDQETQYF; CDR3nt: TGTGCCAGCAGTGAAGGGGCGGGGGACCAAGAGACCCAGTACTTC
j_gene: TRBJ2-7; abundance: few; d_gene: TRBD2; v_gene: TRBV14; CDR3aa: CASSQDLLVVAGSYEQYF; CDR3nt: TGTGCCAGCAGCCAAGATCTGCTAGTAGTAGCGGGCTCCTACGAGCAGTACTTC
j_gene: TRBJ2-3; abundance: few; d_gene: -; v_gene: TRBV7-3; CDR3aa: CASSPPGHYTQYF; CDR3nt: TGTGCCAGCAGCCCCCCTGGACACTATACGCAGTATTTT
j_gene: TRBJ2-5; abundance: -; d_gene: -; v_gene: TRBV7-9; CDR3aa: CASSPRQTYQETQYF; CDR3nt: TGTGCCAGCAGCCCCAGACAGACTTACCAAGAGACCCAGTACTTC
j_gene: TRBJ2-7; abundance: few; d_gene: TRBD2; v_gene: TRBV20-1; CDR3aa: CSARDPSGTYEQYF; CDR3nt: TGCAGTGCCAGAGATCCAAGCGGGACCTACGAGCAGTACTTC
j_gene: TRBJ2-3; abundance: -; d_gene: -; v_gene: TRBV20-1; CDR3aa: CSARVGRTDTQYF; CDR3nt: TGCAGTGCTAGAGTAGGCCGCACGGACACGCAGTATTTT
j_gene: TRBJ2-1; abundance: -; d_gene: -; v_gene: TRBV10-3; CDR3aa: CAISTTGSYNEQFF; CDR3nt: TGTGCCATCAGCACGACAGGTTCCTACAATGAGCAGTTCTTC
j_gene: TRBJ2-1; abundance: -; d_gene: -; v_gene: TRBV20-1; CDR3aa: CSARDFTGYNEQFF; CDR3nt: TGCAGTGCTAGAGATTTTACGGGCTACAATGAGCAGTTCTTC
j_gene: TRBJ2-7; abundance: -; d_gene: -; v_gene: TRBV21-1; CDR3aa: CASSLPLVSEQYF; CDR3nt: TGTGCCAGCAGCCTACCCCTAGTCTCCGAGCAGTACTTC
j_gene: TRBJ2-1; abundance: -; d_gene: -; v_gene: TRBV27; CDR3aa: CASSLDLPSYNEQFF; CDR3nt: TGTGCCAGCAGTTTAGATCTGCCCTCCTACAATGAGCAGTTCTTC
j_gene: TRBJ2-2; abundance: -; d_gene: -; v_gene: TRBV6-1; CDR3aa: CASEPGTGELFF; CDR3nt: TGTGCCAGCGAACCAGGCACCGGGGAGCTGTTTTTT
j_gene: TRBJ1-1; abundance: -; d_gene: -; v_gene: TRBV19; CDR3aa: CASSRQDRNEAFF; CDR3nt: TGTGCCAGTAGTAGACAGGACAGAAATGAAGCTTTCTTT
j_gene: TRBJ2-5; abundance: -; d_gene: -; v_gene: TRBV2; CDR3aa: CASSSSPETQYF; CDR3nt: TGTGCCAGCAGCAGTAGCCCAGAGACCCAGTACTTC
j_gene: TRBJ1-2; abundance: few; d_gene: TRBD1; v_gene: TRBV7-2; CDR3aa: CASSLVGQGNYYGYTF; CDR3nt: TGTGCCAGCAGCTTAGTCGGACAGGGGAACTACTATGGCTACACCTTC
j_gene: TRBJ2-5; abundance: few; d_gene: -; v_gene: TRBV10-1; CDR3aa: CASIEGPRETQYF; CDR3nt: TGCGCCAGCATAGAAGGCCCTCGGGAGACCCAGTACTTC
j_gene: TRBJ2-5; abundance: -; d_gene: TRBD2; v_gene: TRBV24-1; CDR3aa: CATSAGVELAGVTRETQYF; CDR3nt: TGTGCCACCAGTGCTGGAGTGGAGCTAGCGGGAGTTACACGAGAGACCCAGTACTTC
j_gene: TRBJ2-5; abundance: -; d_gene: TRBD2; v_gene: TRBV7-2; CDR3aa: CASSPRGMLMETQYF; CDR3nt: TGTGCCAGCAGCCCGCGGGGGATGCTTATGGAGACCCAGTACTTC
j_gene: TRBJ1-2; abundance: medium-sized; d_gene: -; v_gene: TRBV20-1; CDR3aa: CSASSGRYTF; CDR3nt: TGCAGTGCTAGCTCTGGGAGGTACACCTTC
j_gene: TRBJ2-2; abundance: few; d_gene: -; v_gene: TRBV15; CDR3aa: CATSRGLSRRETGELFF; CDR3nt: TGTGCCACCAGCAGGGGGCTTTCCAGGAGGGAGACCGGGGAGCTGTTTTTT
j_gene: TRBJ2-1; abundance: -; d_gene: -; v_gene: TRBV7-2; CDR3aa: CASSLFISSYNEQFF; CDR3nt: TGTGCCAGCAGCTTGTTTATCAGCTCCTACAATGAGCAGTTCTTC
j_gene: TRBJ1-5; abundance: -; d_gene: -; v_gene: TRBV6-2/TRBV6-3; CDR3aa: CASSTPARGARYSNQPQHF; CDR3nt: TGTGCCAGCAGCACCCCTGCTAGGGGGGCGAGATATAGCAATCAGCCCCAGCATTTT
j_gene: TRBJ2-7; abundance: -; d_gene: -; v_gene: TRBV5-8; CDR3aa: CASSFGVGSYEQYF; CDR3nt: TGTGCCAGCAGCTTCGGAGTTGGCTCCTACGAGCAGTACTTC
j_gene: TRBJ1-1; abundance: few; d_gene: TRBD1; v_gene: TRBV27; CDR3aa: CASSSPRQGNTEAFF; CDR3nt: TGTGCCAGCAGTTCCCCCCGACAGGGCAACACTGAAGCTTTCTTT
j_gene: TRBJ1-2; abundance: -; d_gene: -; v_gene: TRBV5-1; CDR3aa: CASSLRPVANYGYTF; CDR3nt: TGCGCCAGCAGCTTGAGGCCGGTAGCTAACTATGGCTACACCTTC
j_gene: TRBJ1-2; abundance: -; d_gene: -; v_gene: TRBV19; CDR3aa: CASSSSGTLNYGYTF; CDR3nt: TGTGCCAGTAGTTCTTCCGGGACGCTGAACTATGGCTACACCTTC
j_gene: TRBJ1-6; abundance: -; d_gene: -; v_gene: TRBV19; CDR3aa: CASSISGNSPLHF; CDR3nt: TGTGCCAGTAGTATATCTGGGAATTCACCCCTCCACTTT
j_gene: TRBJ2-7; abundance: -; d_gene: -; v_gene: TRBV20-1; CDR3aa: CSARDRVRGAHEQYF; CDR3nt: TGCAGTGCTAGAGATCGCGTCAGGGGGGCCCACGAGCAGTACTTC